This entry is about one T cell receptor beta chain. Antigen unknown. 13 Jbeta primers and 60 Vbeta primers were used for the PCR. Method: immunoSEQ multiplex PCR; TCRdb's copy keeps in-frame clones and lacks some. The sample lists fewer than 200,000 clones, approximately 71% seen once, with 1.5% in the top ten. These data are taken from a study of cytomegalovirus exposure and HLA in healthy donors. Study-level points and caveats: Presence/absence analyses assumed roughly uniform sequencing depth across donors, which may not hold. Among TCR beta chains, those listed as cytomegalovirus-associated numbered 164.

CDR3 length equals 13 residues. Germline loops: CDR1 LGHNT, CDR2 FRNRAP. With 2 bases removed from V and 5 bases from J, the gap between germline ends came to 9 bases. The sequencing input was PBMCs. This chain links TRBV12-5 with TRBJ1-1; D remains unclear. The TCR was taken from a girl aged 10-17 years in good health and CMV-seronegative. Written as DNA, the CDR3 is TGTGCTAGTGGTTTGACGTCGAGGACTGAAGCTTTCTTT. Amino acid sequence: CASGLTSRTEAFF. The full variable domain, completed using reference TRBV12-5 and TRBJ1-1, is DARVTQTPRHKVTEMGQEVTMRCQPILGHNTVFWYRQTMMQGLELLAYFRNRAPLDDSGMPKDRFSAEMPDATLATLKIQPSEPRDSAVYFCASGLTSRTEAFFGQGTRLTVV.